The 23 T cell receptor beta chains listed next were all sequenced from one sample in a study of early T cells in non-severe SARS-CoV-2 infection. TCRdb itself ran the 5' RACE reads through MiXCR, one entry per CDR3 protein. The sample records about 30,000 distinct CDR3 sequences, approximately 5.4% being singletons. Sequenced input: whole blood. The receptors come from an adult who was a healthcare worker with PCR-confirmed SARS-CoV-2 infection or an uninfected control (not recorded which).

The chain joins TRBV7-2 to TRBJ2-2; D is undetermined. Deletions cut 2 bases from V and 3 bases from J, with 7 bases between. CDR1 and CDR2 (germline): SGHTA, FQGNSA. The CDR3 extends over 14 amino acids. CDR3 in amino acids: CASSLRRYTGELFF. The DNA for the CDR3 is TGTGCCAGCAGCTTACGTCGGTACACCGGGGAGCTGTTTTTT. The whole variable domain, filled in from reference TRBV7-2 and TRBJ2-2, reads GAGVSQSPSNKVTEKGKDVELRCDPISGHTALYWYRQSLGQGLEFLIYFQGNSAPDKSGLPSDRFSAERTGGSVSTLTIQRTQQEDSAVYLCASSLRRYTGELFFGEGSRLTVL.

This clonotype showed up many times. The J gene is TRBJ2-1, the V gene TRBV6-1; TRBD1 agrees at 8 bases. CDR1 is MNHNS and CDR2 is SASEGT in the germline V gene. CDR3 size: 12 residues. V dropped 7 bases and J dropped 11; count of bases not matched to a gene: 7. The CDR3: CASNGDRQKQFF. The CDR3 nucleotides read TGTGCCAGCAATGGGGACAGGCAAAAGCAGTTCTTC.

Ten or more counts support this clonotype. The chain recombines TRBV7-2 with TRBJ1-5; D uncertain. This CDR3 is built from 17 residues. The germline V and J ends were trimmed by 6 bases and 3 bases, with 21 bases remaining between them. Germline-derived CDR1 and CDR2 are SGHTA and FQGNSA. The CDR3, as DNA: TGTGCCAGCAGATCGGACGCCGGGATCCCCCTCAATCAGCCCCAGCATTTT. Translating it yields CASRSDAGIPLNQPQHF. The full variable domain, in which reference TRBV7-2 and TRBJ1-5 provide the parts outside the CDR3, is GAGVSQSPSNKVTEKGKDVELRCDPISGHTALYWYRQSLGQGLEFLIYFQGNSAPDKSGLPSDRFSAERTGGSVSTLTIQRTQQEDSAVYLCASRSDAGIPLNQPQHFGDGTRLSIL.

This clonotype was found many times. The chain uses TRBV12-3 or TRBV12-4 and TRBJ2-7; D unresolved. The V gene lost 5 bases and the J gene lost 0 bases, with 5 bases spanning the gap. The CDR3 runs 12 residues. For the CDR3, the DNA is TGTGCCAGCAGTGGCGACTCCTACGAGCAGTACTTC. It specifies CASSGDSYEQYF.

This clonotype was observed at least ten times. The chain combines TRBV27 with TRBJ2-3; 7 nucleotides align to TRBD2. The CDR3 is 16 amino acids. Germline CDR1 reads MNHEY; CDR2 reads SMNVEV (reference sequence). Trimming at V came to 5 bases and at J to 0 bases, leaving 8 bases not matched to a gene. CDR3 sequence: CASSPLGAGSTDTQYF. The CDR3 bases are TGTGCCAGCAGTCCCCTAGGAGCGGGGAGCACAGATACGCAGTATTTT.

This chain uses TRBV29-1 with TRBJ2-5, with 7 positions matching TRBD1. V shed 5 bases, J shed 4 bases, and the junction held 7 bases outside the gene matches. Germline V gene data show CDR1 as SQVTM and CDR2 as ANQGSEA. This CDR3 comprises 13 residues. The chain's CDR3 is CSVRKDRIETQYF. CDR3 DNA: TGCAGCGTTCGGAAGGACAGGATAGAGACCCAGTACTTC.

This clonotype was counted only a few times. The chain links TRBV14 to TRBJ1-5; 10 positions match TRBD1. With 4 bases clipped from V and 6 bases from J, the junction kept 6 bases outside the gene matches. Germline V gene lookup returns CDR1 SGHDN and CDR2 FVKESK. CDR3 size: 15 residues. The CDR3: CASSPGGTGVQPQHF. CDR3 coding DNA: TGTGCCAGCAGCCCAGGCGGGACAGGGGTTCAGCCCCAGCATTTT.

The gene calls are TRBV15 and TRBJ2-2; no reliable D call. There are 13 residues in the CDR3. V lost 0 bases and J 10 bases, leaving 9 bases between the germline ends. Germline CDR1 LNHNV, CDR2 YYDKDF (reference sequence). The CDR3 region has the DNA TGTGCCACCAGCAGAGATCGGTTGGAGGAGCTGTTTTTT. Protein product: CATSRDRLEELFF. The whole variable domain, filled in from reference TRBV15 and TRBJ2-2, reads DAMVIQNPRYQVTQFGKPVTLSCSQTLNHNVMYWYQQKSSQAPKLLFHYYDKDFNNEADTPDNFQSRRPNTSFCFLDIRSPGLGDTAMYLCATSRDRLEELFFGEGSRLTVL.

This clonotype was detected only a few times. The chain carries TRBV12-3 or TRBV12-4 and TRBJ2-3; D may be TRBD1 (6 bases). V dropped 6 bases and J dropped 2 bases, with 12 bases sitting between them. The CDR3 loop spans 14 amino acids. CDR3 residues: CASSWGHTTDTQYF. DNA for the CDR3: TGTGCCAGCAGCTGGGGACACACCACAGATACGCAGTATTTT.

This clonotype was counted a few times. The rearrangement joins TRBV7-9 to TRBJ2-1, with a weak D call TRBD2 (5 bases). Germline V gene data show CDR1 as SEHNR and CDR2 as FQNEAQ (reference sequence). Trimming left V 7 bases short and J 0 bases short, with 19 bases between. The CDR3 is 17 amino acids. CDR3 in DNA: TGTGCCAGCACCCCGAGGGCCAGAGCTATCTCCTACAATGAGCAGTTCTTC. Amino acids: CASTPRARAISYNEQFF. The full variable domain, with the rest looked up from reference TRBV7-9 and TRBJ2-1, is DTGVSQNPRHKITKRGQNVTFRCDPISEHNRLYWYRQTLGQGPEFLTYFQNEAQLEKSRLLSDRFSAERPKGSFSTLEIQRTEQGDSAMYLCASTPRARAISYNEQFFGPGTRLTVL.

This clonotype was observed a handful of times. CDR3 nucleotide sequence: TGTGCCAGCAGTCGAGGACAGGCCTACGAGCAGTACTTC. This encodes CASSRGQAYEQYF. The chain couples TRBV7-9 to TRBJ2-7; 7 nucleotides line up with TRBD1. Germline lookup yields CDR1 SEHNR and CDR2 FQNEAQ (reference sequence). V gave up 6 bases and J gave up 2 bases; unmatched junction bases: 4. The CDR3 length is 13 residues.

This clonotype was observed many times. The rearrangement links TRBV5-1 to TRBJ2-1; tentatively, D is TRBD1 (5 bases). CDR1 is SGHRS, CDR2 YFSETQ, per germline. The V gene lost 4 bases and the J gene lost 3 bases, with 8 bases spanning the gap. This CDR3 spans 13 amino acids. CDR3 protein: CASSADSYNEQFF. For the CDR3, the DNA is TGCGCCAGCAGCGCAGACAGCTACAATGAGCAGTTCTTC.

This clonotype was counted many times. CDR3 coding DNA: TGCGCCAGCAGCCGGGACACTAACTATGGCTACACCTTC. It encodes CASSRDTNYGYTF. The chain combines TRBV5-1 with TRBJ1-2; TRBD1 might be the D (6 bases). CDR3 length: 13 amino acids. Trimming stripped 4 bases from V and 0 bases from J, with 7 bases between. CDR1 and CDR2 (germline): SGHRS, YFSETQ.

This clonotype showed up many times. J is TRBJ2-7 and V is TRBV11-2, with D perhaps TRBD2 (6 bases). The V gene's germline CDR1 is SGHAT and CDR2 FQNNGV. Trimming cost V 5 bases and J 0 bases, with 14 bases left between them. CDR3 length: 15 residues. CDR3 sequence: CASSARDSSSYEQYF. CDR3 DNA sequence: TGTGCCAGCAGCGCCCGGGACTCGAGCTCCTACGAGCAGTACTTC. Complete variable domain (other parts from reference TRBV11-2 and TRBJ2-7): EAGVAQSPRYKIIEKRQSVAFWCNPISGHATLYWYQQILGQGPKLLIQFQNNGVVDDSQLPKDRFSAERLKGVDSTLKIQPAKLEDSAVYLCASSARDSSSYEQYFGPGTRLTVT.

This clonotype has at least ten counts. The chain recombines TRBV7-6 with TRBJ2-1; D may be TRBD1 (7 bases). This CDR3 is built from 19 residues. V was shortened by 5 bases and J by 0 bases, with 23 bases between the two germline ends. In germline, CDR1 is SGHVS, CDR2 FNYEAQ. This chain's CDR3 is CASSRRQGVAGSSYNEQFF. CDR3 DNA: TGTGCCAGCAGCAGAAGACAGGGAGTGGCCGGGAGCTCCTACAATGAGCAGTTCTTC.

In this sample, this clonotype turned up a few times. The chain joins TRBV11-2 to TRBJ2-5; unclear D gene. Deletions cut 3 bases from V and 2 bases from J, with 10 bases between. Germline CDR1 reads SGHAT; CDR2 reads FQNNGV. This CDR3 region has 14 residues. CDR3 coding DNA: TGTGCCAGCAGCTTTCAGCCGCTGCAAGAGACCCAGTACTTC. It is translated as CASSFQPLQETQYF.

By sample share, this clonotype is medium-sized. V usage is TRBV6-1 and J usage is TRBJ2-7; D may correspond to TRBD1 or TRBD2 (5 bases each). CDR1 is MNHNS and CDR2 is SASEGT in the germline V gene. The length of the CDR3 is 14 residues. V lost 4 bases to trimming and J lost 3 bases, with 13 bases between them. CDR3 amino acids: CASSARDGNYEQYF. CDR3 nucleotides: TGTGCCAGCAGTGCTCGGGACGGCAACTACGAGCAGTACTTC.

This clonotype was recorded many times. The chain has TRBV18 and TRBJ1-1, with 8 nucleotides matching TRBD1. Germline trimming cut 3 bases from V and 3 bases from J; bases unmatched to any gene: 12. There are 17 residues in the CDR3. Per the germline V gene, CDR1 is KGHSH and CDR2 is LQKENI. The CDR3 DNA sequence: TGTGCCAGCTCACCCCGGTTGACAGGGGTCGCTCACACTGAAGCTTTCTTT. Protein sequence: CASSPRLTGVAHTEAFF.

This clonotype was found many times. The chain has TRBV18 and TRBJ1-6; a possible D gene is TRBD1 (5 bases). Germline lookup yields CDR1 KGHSH and CDR2 LQKENI. The CDR3 sequence is 15 residues long. Trimming left V 4 bases short and J 13 bases short, with 20 bases between. The CDR3 loop reads CASSQRDGITLPLHF. CDR3 nucleotides: TGTGCCAGCTCACAACGGGACGGCATCACTTTGCCCCTCCACTTT.

This clonotype was seen at least ten times. This sequence joins TRBV29-1 and TRBJ2-3; D gene unclear. The CDR3 totals 9 residues. Germline V gene sequence: CDR1 SQVTM, CDR2 ANQGSEA. CDR3 sequence: CEDTDTQYF. The CDR3 nucleotides read TGCGAAGACACAGATACGCAGTATTTT.

For this clonotype: A much more abundant neighbour one base away suggests this may be a read error. The chain employs TRBV20-1 and TRBJ2-7; 8 bases are a match to TRBD1. CDR3 size: 17 residues. Trimming removed 0 bases from V and 6 bases from J; junction bases left unmatched: 16. Germline-derived CDR1 and CDR2 are DFQATT and SNEGSKA (reference sequence). The CDR3 loop is CSARDQEGGQGRCEQYF. The DNA for the CDR3 is TGCAGTGCTAGAGATCAAGAGGGAGGACAGGGCCGCTGCGAGCAGTACTTC.

This sequence joins TRBV27 and TRBJ2-3, with TRBD2 matching over 10 bases. J gave up 1 base and V 6 bases, and 4 bases lay outside the gene matches. This CDR3 has 15 amino acids. Per germline, CDR1 MNHEY and CDR2 SMNVEV (reference sequence). The CDR3 DNA reads TGTGCCAGCAGATCAGGGACTAGCGGCACAGATACGCAGTATTTT. Its translation is CASRSGTSGTDTQYF.

This clonotype was found many times. J is TRBJ1-1 and V is TRBV30; TRBD1 agrees at 9 bases. The V segment lost 8 bases and the J segment 4 bases; nucleotides outside the gene matches: 8. The germline CDR1 and CDR2 sequences are GTSNPN and SVGIG (reference sequence). The length of the CDR3 is 13 residues. CDR3 region: CAEQGAGITEAFF. CDR3 in DNA: TGTGCCGAACAGGGGGCAGGAATCACTGAAGCTTTCTTT.